The source of this T cell receptor beta chain is a study of blood T cell repertoires in COVID-19 (dated by TCRdb to about 2020). A note on the overall study: Collaborator samples came from the United States, Italy and Spain and covered acute and convalescent phases of COVID-19. The prospective study material was composed of cDNA or gDNA derived from T cells, B-cell-depleted T cells, or PBMCs. Deeply sampled blood TCRbeta repertoires from subjects exposed to, actively infected with, or recovered from COVID-19 were included in the dataset. The repertoires were released in a freely available public database meant as a resource for research on the immune response to SARS-CoV-2. The samples were drawn from two sources: the first 160 participants of the ongoing ImmuneRACE study, and 950 to 1,500 subjects contributed by 6 global collaborators. Sample metadata almost always included a de-identified subject ID, COVID-19 status, age in years and sex. Where available, HLA class I and class II types were obtained from metadata supplied by the sample provider rather than from assay-based typing. Here is what the overall study found, with its caveats: The quantity of clinical and demographic metadata differed by source and by participant and was supplied without curation.

Whole blood was collected in K2EDTA tubes by collaborating institutions according to the institutions' own protocols. For TCRbeta analysis, collaborators shipped samples as frozen whole blood, isolated PBMCs, or DNA extracted from either of those sample types. V is pruned by 2 bases and J by 8 bases, leaving 10 bases of the junction without a gene match. The CDR3 spans 14 residues, from the cysteine through the phenylalanine. The read is trimmed to its CDR3 DNA, 42 bases read in frame from base 1. Looking up the germline V gene (reference sequence) yields CDR1 GTSNPN and CDR2 SVGIG. TCRbeta CDR3 regions were amplified from genomic DNA by means of the immunoSEQ Assay, a bias-controlled multiplex PCR. The paper's processing steps were these. Within the assay, amplification of reference gene primers was used to estimate how many nucleated cells each sample contained. To quantify the absolute abundance of each unique TCRbeta CDR3 rearrangement, sequence reads were collapsed and filtered. For each sample, productive Simpson clonality was calculated as the square root of Simpson's diversity index over productive rearrangements. TCRdb took this table from immuneACCESS and kept in-frame rearrangements with V and J called. Such tables lack part of the clones; where checked against another copy, unresolved V genes explain under half of the gap, and the rest is unexplained. D and trimming come from the DNA, and the V and J calls and clone size come from that table. This sample comprises 60,000 to 70,000 clones, roughly 88% of them detected only once. Of the sample, roughly 20% falls within the top ten clones.

Note on this clone: The specificity of this receptor is unknown. No clone much larger than this one lies a single base away; base qualities are absent.

The sequence links TRBV30 to TRBJ2-3; 7 bases in between match TRBD1. The receptor was derived from a woman of 80 years or more with active COVID-19. The sample was peripheral blood. CDR3 sequence: CAWSPDRNTGTQYF. The DNA sequence is as follows: TGTGCCTGGAGTCCGGACAGGAATACCGGTACGCAGTATTTT. The CDR3 plus the reference TRBV30 and TRBJ2-3 genes for the other parts give the full variable domain: SQTIHQWPATLVQPVGSPLSLECTVEGTSNPNLYWYRQAAGRGLQLLFYSVGIGQISSEVPQNLSASRPQDRQFILSSKKLLLSDSGFYLCAWSPDRNTGTQYFGPGTRLTVL.